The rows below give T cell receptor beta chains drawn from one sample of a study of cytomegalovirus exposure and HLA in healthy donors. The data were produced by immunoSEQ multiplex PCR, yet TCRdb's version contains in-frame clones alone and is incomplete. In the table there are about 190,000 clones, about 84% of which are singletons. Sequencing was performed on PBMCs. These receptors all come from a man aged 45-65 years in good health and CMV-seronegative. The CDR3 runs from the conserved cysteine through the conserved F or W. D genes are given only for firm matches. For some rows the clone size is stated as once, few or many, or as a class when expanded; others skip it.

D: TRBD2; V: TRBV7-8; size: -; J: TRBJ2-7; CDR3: CASTPGLPPLEQYF; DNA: TGTGCCAGCACCCCGGGACTACCCCCACTCGAGCAGTACTTC
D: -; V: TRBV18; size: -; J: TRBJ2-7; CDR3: CASSPSTSSLGEQYF; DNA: TGTGCCAGCTCACCAAGTACTAGCAGCCTTGGAGAGCAGTACTTC
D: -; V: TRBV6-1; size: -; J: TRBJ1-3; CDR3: CASSPRGGTGNTIYF; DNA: TGTGCCAGCAGTCCCCGGGGGGGAACTGGAAACACCATATATTTT
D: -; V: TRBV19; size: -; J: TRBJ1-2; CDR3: CASSDWDKDNYGYTF; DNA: TGTGCCAGTAGTGATTGGGACAAAGATAACTATGGCTACACCTTC
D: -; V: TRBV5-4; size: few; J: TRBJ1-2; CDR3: CASSFRGSGYTF; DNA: TGTGCCAGCAGCTTTCGGGGGTCTGGCTACACCTTC
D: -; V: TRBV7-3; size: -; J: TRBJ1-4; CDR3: CASSLRGGEKLFF; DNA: TGTGCCAGCAGCTTAAGGGGGGGTGAAAAACTGTTTTTT
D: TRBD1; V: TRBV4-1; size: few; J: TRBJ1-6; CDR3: CASRGFGTGENSPLHF; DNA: TGCGCCAGCAGGGGGTTCGGGACAGGTGAAAATTCACCCCTCCACTTT
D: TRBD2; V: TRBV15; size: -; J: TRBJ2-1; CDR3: CATSRELAASYNEQFF; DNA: TGTGCCACCAGCAGAGAACTAGCGGCCTCCTACAATGAGCAGTTCTTC
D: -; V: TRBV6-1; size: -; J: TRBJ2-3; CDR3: CASSPPVRSTDTQYF; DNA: TGTGCCAGCAGCCCCCCGGTGAGAAGCACAGATACGCAGTATTTT
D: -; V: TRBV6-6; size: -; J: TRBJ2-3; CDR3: CASNLSGDTQYF; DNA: TGTGCCAGCAACCTCAGTGGAGATACGCAGTATTTT
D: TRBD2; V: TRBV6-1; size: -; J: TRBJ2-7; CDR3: CASSAGGGWDEQYF; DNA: TGTGCCAGCAGTGCAGGCGGGGGGTGGGACGAGCAGTACTTC
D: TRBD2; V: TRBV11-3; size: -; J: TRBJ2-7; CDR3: CASSLRGYEQYF; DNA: TGTGCCAGCAGCTTGCGGGGGTACGAGCAGTACTTC
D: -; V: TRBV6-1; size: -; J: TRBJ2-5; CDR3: CASRDMETQYF; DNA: TGTGCCAGCCGGGACATGGAGACCCAGTACTTC